This T cell receptor beta chain was sequenced in a study of a mutant IDH1 vaccine in newly diagnosed glioma. Study-level background: Mean patient age was around 40 years; around 60% were male and about 40% female.

Worth noting for this clone: The target antigen is unknown.

Study-wide findings and caveats: Pseudoprogression looked unconnected to shifts in top peripheral T cell clonotypes.

Losses at the gene ends were 3 bases for V and 5 bases for J; bases not matched to a gene: 4. The CDR3 totals 14 residues. The V gene's germline CDR1 is SGHVS and CDR2 FNYEAQ. Only in-frame clones appear in the TCRdb table, and some are missing; sequencing was by immunoSEQ multiplex PCR. The sample contains around 100,000 clones, about 80% of which appear only once. Time point of the sample: baseline, week 1 (first vaccination visit). Treatment given: pre-vaccination baseline after standard-of-care therapy. Donors had new IDH1-mutant astrocytomas of WHO grade 3 or 4 (ATRX-lost). The chain links TRBV7-6 to TRBJ1-2; 9 nucleotides match TRBD1. The clonotype originates from a man between 35 and 55 years old with glioma. Some clones in this sample may be carry-over from other donors' samples. Specimen: PBMCs, collected from a glioma patient treated with radiotherapy, temozolomide or both. The CDR3 DNA follows: TGTGCCAGCAGCTTTGGCGGACAGGGGTATGGCTACACCTTC. Translation gives CASSFGGQGYGYTF.